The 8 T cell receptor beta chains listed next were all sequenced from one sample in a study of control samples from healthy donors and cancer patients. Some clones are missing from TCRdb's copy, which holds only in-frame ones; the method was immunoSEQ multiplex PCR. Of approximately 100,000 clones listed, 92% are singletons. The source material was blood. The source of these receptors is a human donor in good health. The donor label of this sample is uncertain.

The CDR3 DNA follows: TGTGCCAGCAGCCAGGCCGGGACTCCCTACGAGCAGTACGTC. Amino acid sequence: CASSQAGTPYEQYV. This chain joins TRBV3-1 (or the pseudogene TRBV3-2) and TRBJ2-7, with D perhaps TRBD2 (6 bases). The V end lost 3 bases, the J end lost 2 bases, and 11 bases lay between the germline ends. The length of the CDR3 is 14 residues. CDR1 and CDR2 from the germline V gene are LGHDT and YNNKEL (reference sequence).

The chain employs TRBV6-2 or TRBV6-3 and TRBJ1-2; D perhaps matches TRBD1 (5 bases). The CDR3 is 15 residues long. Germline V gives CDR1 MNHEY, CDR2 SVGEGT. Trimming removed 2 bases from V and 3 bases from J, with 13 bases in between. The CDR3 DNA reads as TGTGCCAGCAGTTACAGGACCGACAGCCACTATGGCTACACCTTC. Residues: CASSYRTDSHYGYTF.

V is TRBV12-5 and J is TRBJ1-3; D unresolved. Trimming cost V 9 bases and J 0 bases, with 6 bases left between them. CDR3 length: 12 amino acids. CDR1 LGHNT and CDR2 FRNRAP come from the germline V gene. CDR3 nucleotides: TGTGCTAGCGAGGCCTCTGGAAACACCATATATTTT. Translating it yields CASEASGNTIYF.

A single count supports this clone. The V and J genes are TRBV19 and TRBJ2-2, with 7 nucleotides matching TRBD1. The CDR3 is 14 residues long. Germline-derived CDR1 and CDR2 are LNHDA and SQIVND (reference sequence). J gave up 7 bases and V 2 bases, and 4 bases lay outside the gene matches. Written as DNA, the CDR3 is TGTGCCAGTAGTATAAGGGGGCAAGGCGGGGAGCTGTTTTTT. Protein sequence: CASSIRGQGGELFF.

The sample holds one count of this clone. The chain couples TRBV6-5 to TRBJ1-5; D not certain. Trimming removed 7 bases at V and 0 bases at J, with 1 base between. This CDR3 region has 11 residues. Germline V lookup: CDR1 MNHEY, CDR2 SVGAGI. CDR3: CASNSNQPQHF. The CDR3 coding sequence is TGTGCCAGCAATAGCAATCAGCCCCAGCATTTT.

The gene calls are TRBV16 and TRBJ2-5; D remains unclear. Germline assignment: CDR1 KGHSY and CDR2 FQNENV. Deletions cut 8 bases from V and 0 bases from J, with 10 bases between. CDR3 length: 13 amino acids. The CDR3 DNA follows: TGTGCCAGCGGGCTTCTTAACCAAGAGACCCAGTACTTC. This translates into CASGLLNQETQYF.

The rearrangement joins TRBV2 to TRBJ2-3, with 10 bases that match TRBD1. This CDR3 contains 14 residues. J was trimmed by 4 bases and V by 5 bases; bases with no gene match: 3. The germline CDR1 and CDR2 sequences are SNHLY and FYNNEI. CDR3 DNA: TGTGCCAGCAGTTCGGGACAGGGGCCAGATACGCAGTATTTT. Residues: CASSSGQGPDTQYF.

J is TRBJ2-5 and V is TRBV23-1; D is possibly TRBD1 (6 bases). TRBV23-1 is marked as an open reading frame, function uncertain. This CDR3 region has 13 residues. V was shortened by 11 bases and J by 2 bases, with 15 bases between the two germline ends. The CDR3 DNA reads TGCGCCGCCCAACAGGGTTTGCAAGAGACCCAGTACTTC. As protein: CAAQQGLQETQYF.